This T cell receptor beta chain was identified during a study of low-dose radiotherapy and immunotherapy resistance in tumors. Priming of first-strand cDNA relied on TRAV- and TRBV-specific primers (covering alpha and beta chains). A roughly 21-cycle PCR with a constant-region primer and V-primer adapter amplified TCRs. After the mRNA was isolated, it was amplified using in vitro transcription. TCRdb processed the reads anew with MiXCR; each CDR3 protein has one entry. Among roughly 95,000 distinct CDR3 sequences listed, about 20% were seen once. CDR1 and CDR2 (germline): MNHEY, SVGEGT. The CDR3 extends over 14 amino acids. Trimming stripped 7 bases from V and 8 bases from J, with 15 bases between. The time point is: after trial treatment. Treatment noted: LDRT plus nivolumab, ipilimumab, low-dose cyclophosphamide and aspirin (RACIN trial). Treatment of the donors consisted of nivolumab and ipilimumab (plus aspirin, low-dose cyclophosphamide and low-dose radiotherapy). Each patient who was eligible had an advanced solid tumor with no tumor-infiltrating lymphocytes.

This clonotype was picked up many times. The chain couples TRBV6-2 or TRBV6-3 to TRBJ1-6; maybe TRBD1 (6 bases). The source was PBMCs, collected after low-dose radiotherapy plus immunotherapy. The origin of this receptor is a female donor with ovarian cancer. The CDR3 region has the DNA TGTGCCAGCATTCCCGACGGGGGCTATTCACCCCTCCACTTT. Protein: CASIPDGGYSPLHF.